This T cell receptor (beta chain) was identified during a study of radiotherapy plus CTLA-4 blockade in lung cancer. Across the whole study: With 30% to 40% of patients having disease control, objective responses were seen in roughly 18%. The study's findings and limits: In blood, tumor-derived TCR clones expanded after radiotherapy plus ipilimumab.

As concerns this clone: Its antigen is unknown.

V was shortened by 3 bases and J by 2 bases, with 14 bases between the two germline ends. Germline V lookup: CDR1 LNHDA, CDR2 SQIVND (reference sequence). This CDR3 is 16 amino acids long. Some clones are missing from TCRdb's copy, which holds only in-frame ones; the method was immunoSEQ multiplex PCR. The sample includes 35,000 to 40,000 clones, 72% seen only once; the top ten take approximately 11%. The clonotype originates from a human donor with non-small cell lung cancer who had stable disease on radiotherapy plus ipilimumab. The sample here was peripheral blood, taken from a patient treated with radiotherapy plus ipilimumab. The chain recombines TRBV19 with TRBJ1-5; D not resolved. The CDR3 DNA sequence: TGTGCCAGTAGTATTGAAGGACGGGGTCGCAATCAGCCCCAGCATTTT. It specifies CASSIEGRGRNQPQHF.